One sample yielded the 2 T cell receptor beta chains listed below, sequenced in a study of blood T cell repertoires in COVID-19. Profiling relied on immunoSEQ multiplex PCR, and the TCRdb table lists in-frame clones only, not all of them. The profile shows a few hundred thousand clones, 80% to 85% of them singletons. Sequenced sample: PBMCs or T cells enriched from blood (not recorded which). These receptors all stem from a woman in her thirties or forties who had recovered from COVID-19.

The chain couples TRBV7-9 to TRBJ2-1; D not resolved. CDR1 is SEHNR, CDR2 FQNEAQ, per germline (reference sequence). The V end lost 2 bases, the J end lost 2 bases, and 10 bases lay between the germline ends. CDR3 length equals 15 residues. DNA for the CDR3: TGTGCCAGCAGCTTAACCCAACCGGCCTACAATGAGCAGTTCTTC. It specifies CASSLTQPAYNEQFF. Supplemented by reference TRBV7-9 and TRBJ2-1, the full variable domain reads DTGVSQNPRHKITKRGQNVTFRCDPISEHNRLYWYRQTLGQGPEFLTYFQNEAQLEKSRLLSDRFSAERPKGSFSTLEIQRTEQGDSAMYLCASSLTQPAYNEQFFGPGTRLTVL.

This chain connects TRBV19 to TRBJ2-2, with a possible D match to TRBD2 (6 bases). The CDR3 is made up of 16 amino acids. The germline CDR1 and CDR2 sequences are LNHDA and SQIVND (reference sequence). Between the trimmed V and J ends, which lost 7 bases and 3 bases, there was a span of 18 bases. CDR3 in amino acids: CASTVGGFEYTGELFF. In nucleotides, the CDR3 is TGTGCCAGTACCGTGGGGGGATTCGAATACACCGGGGAGCTGTTTTTT. Complete variable domain (other parts from reference TRBV19 and TRBJ2-2): DGGITQSPKYLFRKEGQNVTLSCEQNLNHDAMYWYRQDPGQGLRLIYYSQIVNDFQKGDIAEGYSVSREKKESFPLTVTSAQKNPTAFYLCASTVGGFEYTGELFFGEGSRLTVL.